This T cell receptor (beta chain) was profiled in a study of T cells after yellow fever vaccination. Overall study: In the case of low-cell-number fractions, SMART-Seq v4 Ultra Low Input was used for preparation. Study observations and caveats: Shared CD4/CD8 clonotypes were a small share, likely from convergent recombination. Reappearing after the booster were most of the clones from primary vaccination (about 96% CD4, around 90% CD8).

Universal primer sites and UMIs were introduced during 5'RACE template-switching synthesis of TCR cDNA. TCRdb reprocessed the 5' RACE reads with MiXCR, giving one entry per CDR3 protein. The data contain about 58,000 distinct CDR3 sequences, more than 5.5% of them singletons. This clonotype was seen only a few times. Its matching antigen is unknown. The CDR3 has 15 residues. Germline CDR1 is DFQATT and CDR2 is SNEGSKA (reference sequence). V lost 0 bases to trimming and J lost 2 bases, with 14 bases between them. V is TRBV20-1 and J is TRBJ2-7; D is possibly TRBD1 (6 bases). This receptor was taken from a man aged 18 to 29 who received the YFV17D yellow fever vaccine. The sample here was CD8+ T cells sorted from PBMCs, taken on the day of the first yellow fever vaccination. This chain's CDR3 is CSARDGQGQPYEQYF. The CDR3 DNA reads TGCAGTGCTAGAGATGGTCAAGGACAGCCCTACGAGCAGTACTTC.